Below are 3 T cell receptor beta chains sequenced from a single sample in a study of blood T cell repertoires in COVID-19. Sequenced by immunoSEQ multiplex PCR; TCRdb stores in-frame clones only, minus some. The sample holds about 210,000 clones, around 80% seen once. The sequenced sample was peripheral blood. The origin of the receptors is a woman aged 40-49 years with acute or convalescent COVID-19.

This clone has a handful of counts. The rearrangement uses TRBV19 and TRBJ1-6, with D possibly being TRBD1 (5 bases). The germline gives CDR1 LNHDA, CDR2 SQIVND (reference sequence). The CDR3 runs to 14 residues. With 3 bases removed from V and 8 bases from J, the gap between germline ends came to 11 bases. DNA for the CDR3: TGTGCCAGTAGTATCGGGCCACAGGATTCACCCCTCCACTTT. This codes for CASSIGPQDSPLHF.

The chain couples TRBV9 to TRBJ1-1; 9 bases are shared with TRBD1. CDR3 size: 14 residues. Unmatched junction bases numbered 5, after V lost 3 bases and J lost 5 bases. The germline V gene encodes CDR1 SGDLS and CDR2 YYNGEE. The CDR3 bases are TGTGCCAGCAGCGCCGACAGGGGGTGGACTGAAGCTTTCTTT. It yields the protein CASSADRGWTEAFF.

The gene calls are TRBV18 and TRBJ2-7, with 7 nucleotides matching TRBD1. This CDR3 has 15 residues. Germline V CDR1 and CDR2: KGHSH, LQKENI. The V and J ends lost 3 bases and 4 bases, in that order; junction bases with no gene match: 9. The CDR3: CASSPPGRQGYEQYF. CDR3 in DNA: TGTGCCAGCTCACCCCCAGGCAGACAGGGATACGAGCAGTACTTC.